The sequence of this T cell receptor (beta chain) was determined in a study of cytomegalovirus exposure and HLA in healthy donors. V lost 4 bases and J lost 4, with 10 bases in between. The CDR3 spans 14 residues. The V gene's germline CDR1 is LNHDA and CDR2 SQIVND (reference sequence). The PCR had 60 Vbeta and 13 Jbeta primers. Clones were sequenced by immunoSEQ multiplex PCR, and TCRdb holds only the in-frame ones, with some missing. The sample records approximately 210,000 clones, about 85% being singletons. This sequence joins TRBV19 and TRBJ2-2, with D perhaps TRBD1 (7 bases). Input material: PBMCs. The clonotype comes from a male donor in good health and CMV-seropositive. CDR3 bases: TGTGCCAGTAGTAGGAGGGGGCGCACCGGGGAGCTGTTTTTT. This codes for CASSRRGRTGELFF.